Listed here are 15 T cell receptor beta chains from one sample, sequenced in a study of cytomegalovirus exposure and HLA in healthy donors (dated by TCRdb to between 2016 and 2019). Library construction relied on the immunoSEQ multiplex PCR assay. For the multiplex PCR, a mixture combining 60 forward primers for TCR Vbeta segments and 13 reverse primers for TCR Jbeta segments was used. Entries here come from immuneACCESS through TCRdb and include only in-frame sequences with V and J called. Some clones fail to appear in such tables; in the studies checked, an unresolved V gene covers under half of the shortfall, and the cause of the remainder is unknown. This sample gives 75,000 to 90,000 clones in total; 78% of them show up just once. The ten top clones hold about 5.5% of the sample. Sequenced sample: PBMCs. These receptors were obtained from a male donor in good health and CMV-seropositive.

J is TRBJ2-7 and V is TRBV5-6; TRBD1 matches 7 bases. Germline lookup yields CDR1 SGHDT and CDR2 YYEEEE. CDR3 length: 19 amino acids. V gave up 3 bases and J gave up 0 bases; unmatched junction bases: 18. The CDR3 sequence is CASSSPGTDDEESSYEQYF. In nucleotides, the CDR3 is TGTGCCAGCAGCTCACCCGGGACAGACGATGAAGAAAGCTCCTACGAGCAGTACTTC.

The chain recombines TRBV5-1 with TRBJ1-4, with 11 bases identical to TRBD1. The CDR3 is 14 amino acids. With 6 bases clipped from V and 8 bases from J, the junction kept 6 bases outside the gene matches. Looked up from germline, CDR1 is SGHRS and CDR2 is YFSETQ. The DNA for the CDR3 is TGCGCCAGCAATTCCGGGACAGGGGGAGAAAAACTGTTTTTT. Translated, it gives CASNSGTGGEKLFF. Full variable domain (rest looked up from reference TRBV5-1 and TRBJ1-4): KAGVTQTPRYLIKTRGQQVTLSCSPISGHRSVSWYQQTPGQGLQFLFEYFSETQRNKGNFPGRFSGRQFSNSRSEMNVSTLELGDSALYLCASNSGTGGEKLFFGSGTQLSVL.

This rearrangement joins TRBV10-3 to TRBJ2-1; 7 bases fit TRBD2. The CDR3 runs 10 residues. V was pared by 10 bases and J by 10 bases, with 4 bases of the junction left unmatched. Per the germline V gene, CDR1 is ENHRY and CDR2 is SYGVKD. CDR3 in amino acids: CATLSGEQFF. In DNA, the CDR3 is TGTGCCACCCTTAGCGGGGAGCAGTTCTTC.

This clone occurred a few times. The chain combines TRBV7-9 with TRBJ1-6, with 10 bases matching TRBD1. This CDR3 is 15 amino acids long. V lost 5 bases to trimming and J lost 9 bases; unmatched junction nucleotides: 7. Germline CDR1 and CDR2: SEHNR and FQNEAQ (reference sequence). CDR3 in amino acids: CASSRGTGEVSPLHF. DNA of the CDR3: TGTGCCAGCAGCCGCGGGACAGGGGAGGTTTCACCCCTCCACTTT.

The chain employs TRBV13 and TRBJ2-7; D might be TRBD2 (5 bases). Germline values: CDR1 PRHDT, CDR2 FYEKMQ (reference sequence). The V gene lost 8 bases and the J gene lost 7 bases, with 15 bases spanning the gap. This CDR3 has 12 residues. The DNA of the CDR3 is TGTGCCAGCTTGGGTCGCACGGGGGAGCAGTACTTC. Translated: CASLGRTGEQYF.

The chain links TRBV5-6 to TRBJ1-1; D not resolved. Deletions cut 0 bases from V and 8 bases from J, with 8 bases between. This CDR3 region has 12 residues. The germline gives CDR1 SGHDT, CDR2 YYEEEE. Here the CDR3 reads CASSLGGIEAFF. DNA for the CDR3: TGTGCCAGCAGCTTGGGCGGAATCGAAGCTTTCTTT.

The V and J genes are TRBV5-1 and TRBJ2-1, with TRBD2 matching over 13 bases. Germline trimming cut 4 bases from V and 7 bases from J; bases unmatched to any gene: 8. Germline V gene sequence: CDR1 SGHRS, CDR2 YFSETQ. CDR3 length: 16 residues. As DNA, the CDR3 is TGCGCCAGCAGCCTCCGACTAGCGGGGGGTGAGAATGAGCAGTTCTTC. This sequence encodes CASSLRLAGGENEQFF.

The chain couples TRBV15 to TRBJ2-7; the D gene is possibly TRBD1 (6 bases). This CDR3 comprises 16 residues. V was clipped by 2 bases and J by 2 bases, with 16 bases between them. Germline loops: CDR1 LNHNV, CDR2 YYDKDF (reference sequence). The CDR3 DNA sequence: TGTGCCACCAGCAGACCTGGAGATGGACAGCCCTACGAGCAGTACTTC. Residues: CATSRPGDGQPYEQYF. Using reference TRBV15 and TRBJ2-7 for the parts outside the CDR3, the full variable domain is DAMVIQNPRYQVTQFGKPVTLSCSQTLNHNVMYWYQQKSSQAPKLLFHYYDKDFNNEADTPDNFQSRRPNTSFCFLDIRSPGLGDTAMYLCATSRPGDGQPYEQYFGPGTRLTVT.

The CDR3, as DNA: TGTGCCACGGGGACAGGGGATGAAAAACTGTTTTTT. It is translated as CATGTGDEKLFF. V is TRBV28 and J is TRBJ1-4; TRBD1 matches 10 bases. In germline, CDR1 is MDHEN, CDR2 SYDVKM. This CDR3 region has 12 residues. The trim removed 10 bases at V and 6 bases at J, leaving 2 bases unmatched.

The genes are TRBV2 and TRBJ2-3; D remains ambiguous. CDR3 length: 9 residues. From germline, CDR1 is SNHLY and CDR2 FYNNEI. V was trimmed by 9 bases and J by 13 bases, leaving 11 bases between them. CDR3 residues: CASNPREYF. Here the CDR3 DNA reads TGTGCCAGTAACCCCCGGGAGTATTTT.

The J gene is TRBJ2-4, the V gene TRBV7-9; perhaps TRBD2 as D (6 bases). The CDR3 consists of 16 residues. Per germline, CDR1 SEHNR and CDR2 FQNEAQ (reference sequence). V shed 8 bases and J shed 0 bases, with 17 bases lying between them. This chain's CDR3 is CASEQREDLAKNIQYF. In DNA, the CDR3 is TGTGCCAGCGAGCAGAGGGAGGACCTAGCCAAAAACATTCAGTACTTC.

The chain recombines TRBV18 with TRBJ1-1; possible D gene TRBD1, 5 bases. Germline V gene sequence: CDR1 KGHSH, CDR2 LQKENI. This CDR3 contains 17 residues. V was trimmed by 0 bases and J by 4 bases, leaving 18 bases between them. CDR3 sequence (DNA): TGTGCCAGCTCACCACCAATGCTAGGGGTGGTGGGCACTGAAGCTTTCTTT. Amino acid sequence: CASSPPMLGVVGTEAFF.

This clone has more than one count but fewer than ten. The genes are TRBV7-9 and TRBJ1-1; D is undetermined. Germline V gene data show CDR1 as SEHNR and CDR2 as FQNEAQ (reference sequence). The V end lost 5 bases, the J end lost 5 bases, and 12 bases lay between the germline ends. This CDR3 contains 13 residues. CDR3 DNA sequence: TGTGCCAGCAGCCAAGTGACGGGGACTGAAGCTTTCTTT. Translated, it gives CASSQVTGTEAFF.

The gene calls are TRBV30 and TRBJ2-7; D perhaps matches TRBD1 (5 bases). CDR1 is GTSNPN and CDR2 is SVGIG in the germline V gene (reference sequence). The V and J ends lost 7 bases and 5 bases respectively, with 18 bases between them. This CDR3 spans 13 amino acids. CDR3 nucleotides: TGTGCCTCCACGGACACGATCGGGCACGAGCAGTACTTC. Translating gives CASTDTIGHEQYF.

The chain has TRBV4-1 and TRBJ1-6, with 8 bases identical to TRBD1. Losses at the gene ends were 0 bases for V and 0 bases for J; bases not matched to a gene: 4. Germline V gene lookup returns CDR1 MGHRA and CDR2 YSYEKL. The CDR3 sequence is 18 residues long. The CDR3 loop reads CASSQDRQGISYNSPLHF. CDR3 coding DNA: TGCGCCAGCAGCCAAGATAGACAGGGGATCTCCTATAATTCACCCCTCCACTTT.